The 27 T cell receptor beta chains below come from one sample, sequenced in a study of shared clonotypes between healthy human individuals. As defined, naive CD8 cells were CD45RO-negative and positively selected for CCR7, with terminally differentiated effector memory CD45RA+ cells excluded. The protocol was immunoSEQ multiplex PCR, while the TCRdb copy is restricted to in-frame clones and leaves out a portion. The profile shows about 2 million clones, about 94% of them singletons. Sequenced input: naive CD8+ T cells sorted from blood. All receptors derive from a man between 18 and 29 years old in good health.

The CDR3 region has the DNA TGCGCCAGCAGCTTGGTCCAGGCCACAGATACGCAGTATTTT. Amino acid sequence: CASSLVQATDTQYF. The chain uses TRBV5-1 and TRBJ2-3, with D unresolved. The CDR3 contains 14 residues. V dropped 0 bases and J dropped 2 bases, with 7 bases sitting between them. Looked up from germline, CDR1 is SGHRS and CDR2 is YFSETQ.

The V gene is TRBV7-2, the J gene TRBJ2-2; 9 bases are a match to TRBD1. After removal of 2 bases from V and 1 base from J, the junction contained 8 bases not matched to a gene. Germline loops: CDR1 SGHTA, CDR2 FQGNSA. There are 18 residues in the CDR3. The CDR3 protein is CASSLLGQGDLNTGELFF. The CDR3 coding sequence is TGTGCCAGCAGCTTATTGGGACAGGGAGACTTGAACACCGGGGAGCTGTTTTTT.

The chain is built from TRBV5-6 and TRBJ2-7; D possibly corresponds to TRBD2 (6 bases). The germline V gene encodes CDR1 SGHDT and CDR2 YYEEEE. Trimming took 1 base from V and 3 from J, leaving 20 bases between them. The CDR3 is 17 residues long. CDR3 in DNA: TGTGCCAGCAGCTTGCCGGGAGTGGCGGGGACGGTCTACGAGCAGTACTTC. Its translation: CASSLPGVAGTVYEQYF.

The sample holds one count of this clone. V gene TRBV7-8 combines with J gene TRBJ2-5; maybe TRBD1 (7 bases). This CDR3 has 14 residues. CDR1 is SGHVS, CDR2 FQNEAQ, per germline. Trimming left V 8 bases short and J 1 base short, with 14 bases between. The CDR3 is CASGAGTVQETQYF. CDR3 sequence (DNA): TGTGCCAGCGGCGCGGGGACAGTCCAAGAGACCCAGTACTTC.

A remark on this clone: This CDR3 is also generated by other DNA sequences in the sample. The chain is built from TRBV7-9 and TRBJ2-7, with a possible D match to TRBD1 (6 bases). Germline CDR1 and CDR2: SEHNR and FQNEAQ (reference sequence). V lost 5 bases to trimming and J lost 2 bases, with 10 bases between them. CDR3 length: 13 residues. Here the CDR3 DNA reads TGTGCCAGCAGCCCGCGGACAGCCTACGAGCAGTACTTC. Protein: CASSPRTAYEQYF.

The CDR3 DNA is TGTGCCAGCAGCTTAGTGTCTAGCCAAGAGACCCAGTACTTC. It yields the protein CASSLVSSQETQYF. The chain joins TRBV11-2 to TRBJ2-5, with D unclear. V dropped 1 base and J dropped 1 base, with 7 bases sitting between them. Per germline, CDR1 SGHAT and CDR2 FQNNGV. The CDR3 is 14 residues long.

The genes are TRBV6-5 and TRBJ2-7; no definite D call. The ends were cut back, 2 bases at V and 4 bases at J, with 9 bases in the middle. Per germline, CDR1 MNHEY and CDR2 SVGAGI. The CDR3 is 13 amino acids. The CDR3 is CASSYGHEYEQYF. The CDR3 DNA follows: TGTGCCAGCAGTTACGGGCACGAGTACGAGCAGTACTTC.

This clone was recorded only once. The J gene is TRBJ2-5, the V gene TRBV9, with D perhaps matching TRBD1 (6 bases). The V end was cut by 3 bases, the J end by 5 bases, with 14 bases between. There are 14 residues in the CDR3. CDR1 and CDR2 from the germline V gene are SGDLS and YYNGEE. CDR3 sequence: CASSEMGAWETQYF. The CDR3 coding sequence is TGTGCCAGCAGCGAGATGGGGGCGTGGGAGACCCAGTACTTC.

CDR3: CASSFRPTGELFF. Here the CDR3 DNA reads TGTGCCAGCAGTTTTCGGCCTACCGGGGAGCTGTTTTTT. This chain joins TRBV27 and TRBJ2-2; D not certain. Germline CDR1 is MNHEY and CDR2 is SMNVEV (reference sequence). The V and J ends lost 3 bases and 5 bases respectively, with 7 bases between them. The CDR3 covers 13 residues.

The CDR3 DNA is TGTGCCAGCAGCTTCGGGTCCGCCGGGGAGCTGTTTTTT. It specifies CASSFGSAGELFF. The chain recombines TRBV5-6 with TRBJ2-2; no reliable D call. The CDR3 loop spans 13 amino acids. The germline V and J ends were trimmed by 2 bases and 6 bases, with 8 bases remaining between them. CDR1 is SGHDT and CDR2 is YYEEEE in the germline V gene.

As for this clone: Other DNA sequences in the sample encode the same CDR3. The CDR3 coding sequence is TGTGCCAGCAGTCCATCTTCAGGGGAATCCCCCTACGAGCAGTACTTC. It yields the protein CASSPSSGESPYEQYF. The V and J genes are TRBV27 and TRBJ2-7, with D perhaps matching TRBD1 (6 bases). Germline CDR1 is MNHEY and CDR2 is SMNVEV (reference sequence). V was clipped by 5 bases and J by 2 bases, with 19 bases between them. The CDR3 extends over 16 amino acids.

The V gene is TRBV18, the J gene TRBJ2-7; D possibly corresponds to TRBD1 (5 bases). The CDR3 covers 15 residues. From germline, CDR1 is KGHSH and CDR2 LQKENI. Trimming stripped 6 bases from V and 2 bases from J, with 17 bases between. For the CDR3, the DNA is TGTGCCAGCTCCTCCCCTGCTGGGGCCCCCTACGAGCAGTACTTC. As protein: CASSSPAGAPYEQYF.

The chain uses TRBV7-8 and TRBJ1-2; unclear D gene. The V and J ends lost 5 bases and 6 bases respectively, with 10 bases between them. The CDR3 has 12 amino acids. The germline gives CDR1 SGHVS, CDR2 FQNEAQ. The DNA of the CDR3 is TGTGCCAGCAGCCAGCCCCTTGATGGCTACACCTTC. Encoded protein: CASSQPLDGYTF.

This clone showed up just a few times. The rearrangement joins TRBV10-3 to TRBJ1-3, with D hard to call. Germline-derived CDR1 and CDR2 are ENHRY and SYGVKD. This CDR3 region has 13 residues. V dropped 8 bases and J dropped 0 bases, with 8 bases sitting between them. The chain's CDR3 is CAIGMFSGNTIYF. The CDR3 bases are TGTGCCATCGGGATGTTCTCTGGAAACACCATATATTTT.

V is TRBV6-5 and J is TRBJ1-4; no clear D gene. CDR3 length equals 15 residues. Trimming left V 5 bases short and J 5 bases short, with 15 bases between. CDR1 is MNHEY, CDR2 SVGAGI, per germline. The CDR3: CASSNGALGNEKLFF. The DNA for the CDR3 is TGTGCCAGCAGTAACGGAGCCCTGGGAAATGAAAAACTGTTTTTT.

The chain carries TRBV19 and TRBJ2-7; the match to TRBD2 covers 15 bases. Germline lookup yields CDR1 LNHDA and CDR2 SQIVND (reference sequence). Trimming took 5 bases from V and 0 from J; bases not matched to a gene: 5. The CDR3 length is 17 residues. CDR3 nucleotide sequence: TGTGCCAGTAGTTTGGGACTAGCGGGAGGACTCTCCTACGAGCAGTACTTC. It codes for CASSLGLAGGLSYEQYF.

As concerns this clone: The sample contains more than one DNA sequence encoding this CDR3. V and J are TRBV2 and TRBJ1-2; 7 bases line up with TRBD1. Germline-derived CDR1 and CDR2 are SNHLY and FYNNEI. J lost 3 bases, V lost 6 bases, and 1 base had no gene match. This CDR3 is 12 amino acids long. For the CDR3, the DNA is TGTGCCAGCAGCGGACAGGACTATGGCTACACCTTC. This gives the protein CASSGQDYGYTF.

The CDR3: CASSRPSEAGETQYF. The DNA of the CDR3 is TGTGCCAGCAGCCGGCCGAGTGAGGCGGGTGAGACCCAGTACTTC. J is TRBJ2-5 and V is TRBV2; a weak D match, TRBD2 (5 bases). The germline V and J ends were trimmed by 6 bases and 5 bases, with 19 bases remaining between them. Germline CDR1 reads SNHLY; CDR2 reads FYNNEI. The CDR3 runs 15 residues.

This sequence joins TRBV29-1 and TRBJ2-1, with 8 nucleotides matching TRBD2. The ends lost 3 bases at V and 10 bases at J; junction bases unmatched: 8. The CDR3 sequence is 13 residues long. Germline-derived CDR1 and CDR2 are SQVTM and ANQGSEA. CDR3 sequence reads: CSVDSGSAGEQFF. Here the CDR3 DNA reads TGCAGCGTTGACAGCGGGAGCGCAGGCGAGCAGTTCTTC.

About this clone: At the DNA level, this CDR3 is encoded by other sequences in the same sample as well. The chain employs TRBV2 and TRBJ2-7; D possibly corresponds to TRBD2 (5 bases). CDR3 length equals 13 residues. Germline CDR1 and CDR2: SNHLY and FYNNEI. The V gene lost 3 bases and the J gene lost 0 bases, with 6 bases spanning the gap. The CDR3 here is CASSEGSSYEQYF. The CDR3 bases are TGTGCCAGCAGTGAGGGGAGCTCCTACGAGCAGTACTTC.

The chain uses TRBV9 and TRBJ1-5; TRBD1 might be the D (5 bases). The CDR3 is 15 residues long. Trimming removed 3 bases at V and 2 bases at J, with 12 bases between. From germline, CDR1 is SGDLS and CDR2 YYNGEE. CDR3 in amino acids: CASSASGFGNQPQHF. CDR3 bases: TGTGCCAGCAGCGCATCAGGGTTCGGCAATCAGCCCCAGCATTTT.

CDR3 residues: CASSPTQAMYGYTF. CDR3 in DNA: TGTGCCAGCAGTCCGACACAGGCCATGTATGGCTACACCTTC. The gene calls are TRBV6-5 and TRBJ1-2; tentative D call: TRBD1 (5 bases). Between the trimmed V and J ends, which lost 5 bases and 5 bases, there was a span of 15 bases. Germline-derived CDR1 and CDR2 are MNHEY and SVGAGI. The CDR3 runs to 14 residues.

Details on this clone: This specimen includes other DNA sequences encoding the same CDR3. The V call is TRBV5-4, the J call TRBJ2-1; 8 bases fit TRBD2. Trimming cost V 1 base and J 10 bases; bases outside gene matches: 1. The CDR3 extends over 12 amino acids. Germline V CDR1 and CDR2: SGHNT, YYREEE (reference sequence). In nucleotides, the CDR3 is TGTGCCAGCAGCTTGAGCGGGGGAGAGCAGTTCTTC. It yields the protein CASSLSGGEQFF.

The chain uses TRBV6-5 and TRBJ1-5; no firm D call. The CDR3 runs to 14 residues. Germline-derived CDR1 and CDR2 are MNHEY and SVGAGI. Trimming took 0 bases from V and 2 from J, leaving 5 bases between them. DNA of the CDR3: TGTGCCAGCAGTTACTCGATAGGCAATCAGCCCCAGCATTTT. It is translated as CASSYSIGNQPQHF.

The rearrangement joins TRBV25-1 to TRBJ2-3; TRBD1 might be the D (5 bases). The ends were cut back, 3 bases at V and 10 bases at J, with 8 bases in the middle. The CDR3 contains 11 residues. From germline, CDR1 is MGHDK and CDR2 SYGVNS. The CDR3 DNA reads as TGTGCCAGCAGTGATCTGGGGCCGCAGTATTTT. It specifies CASSDLGPQYF. Together with reference TRBV25-1 and TRBJ2-3, the CDR3 gives the full variable domain: EADIYQTPRYLVIGTGKKITLECSQTMGHDKMYWYQQDPGMELHLIHYSYGVNSTEKGDLSSESTVSRIRTEHFPLTLESARPSHTSQYLCASSDLGPQYFGPGTRLTVL.

The genes are TRBV6-5 and TRBJ2-3; D is uncertain. This CDR3 contains 14 residues. CDR1 and CDR2 (germline): MNHEY, SVGAGI. The germline V and J ends were trimmed by 4 bases and 0 bases, with 8 bases remaining between them. The CDR3 nucleotides are TGTGCCAGCAGTTCAACTACTAGCACAGATACGCAGTATTTT. Protein product: CASSSTTSTDTQYF.

V and J are TRBV10-2 and TRBJ1-6; TRBD1 matches at 7 bases. The V gene's germline CDR1 is WSHSY and CDR2 SAAADI. The CDR3 runs to 14 residues. V gave up 2 bases and J gave up 7 bases; unmatched junction bases: 2. The CDR3, as DNA: TGCGCCAGCAGTGAGGGGGACAGAAATTCACCCCTCCACTTT. Its protein is CASSEGDRNSPLHF.